This T cell receptor (beta chain) was identified during a study of T-cell reconstitution after alpha-beta-depleted transplantation in children. Note on this clonotype: Its antigen is not known.

General study findings and limits: At around two months after transplant, the alpha-beta T cells were reportedly derived from several hundred expanded clones that came from non-depleted graft cells. Some patients' high day-60 TCRbeta diversity was attributed to recipient cells surviving conditioning. One year after transplant, T-cell counts and diversity came mostly from newly produced T cells.

Unique molecular identifiers were used in preparing the TCRbeta library. TCRdb analysed the PCR reads with MiXCR anew, one entry per CDR3 protein. The top ten clones hold under 6% of a sample with roughly 790,000 distinct CDR3 sequences, roughly 16% of them seen once. V shed 4 bases, J shed 7 bases, and the junction held 12 bases outside the gene matches. Germline loops: CDR1 SGDLS, CDR2 YYNGEE. The CDR3 extends over 16 amino acids. The source was PBMCs, mostly from graft donor cells, collected 360 days after TCRalphabeta/CD19-depleted stem cell transplant. V gene TRBV9 combines with J gene TRBJ2-1, with 9 bases fitting TRBD1. The origin of this receptor is a male patient under 18 who had a stem cell transplant for acute lymphoblastic leukemia, so the T cells may come from the graft donor. The CDR3 protein is CASSSAGTGKGNEQFF. CDR3 nucleotides: TGTGCCAGCAGCTCCGCCGGGACAGGGAAGGGTAATGAGCAGTTCTTC. Based on the CDR3 plus reference TRBV9 and TRBJ2-1, the full variable domain is DSGVTQTPKHLITATGQRVTLRCSPRSGDLSVYWYQQSLDQGLQFLIQYYNGEERAKGNILERFSAQQFPDLHSELNLSSLELGDSALYFCASSSAGTGKGNEQFFGPGTRLTVL.